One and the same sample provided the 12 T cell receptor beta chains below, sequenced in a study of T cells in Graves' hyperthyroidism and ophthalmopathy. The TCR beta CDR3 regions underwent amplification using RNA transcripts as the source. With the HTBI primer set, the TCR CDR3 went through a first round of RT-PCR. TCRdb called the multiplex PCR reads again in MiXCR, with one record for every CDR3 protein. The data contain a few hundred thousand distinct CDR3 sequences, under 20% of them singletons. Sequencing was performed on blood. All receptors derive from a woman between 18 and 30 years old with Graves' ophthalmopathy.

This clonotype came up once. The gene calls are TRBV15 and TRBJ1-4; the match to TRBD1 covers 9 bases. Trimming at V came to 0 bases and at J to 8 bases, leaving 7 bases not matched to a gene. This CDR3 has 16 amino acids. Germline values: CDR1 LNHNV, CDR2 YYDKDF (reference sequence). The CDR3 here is CATSRDRDRAGEKLFF. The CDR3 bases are TGTGCCACCAGCAGAGACCGGGACAGGGCAGGCGAAAAACTGTTTTTT.

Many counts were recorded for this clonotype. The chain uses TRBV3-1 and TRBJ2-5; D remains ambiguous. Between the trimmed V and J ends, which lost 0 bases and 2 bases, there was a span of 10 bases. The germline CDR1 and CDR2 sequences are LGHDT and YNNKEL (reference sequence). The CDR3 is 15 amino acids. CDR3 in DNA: TGTGCCAGCAGCCAAGATCCCGGAGATCAAGAGACCCAGTACTTC. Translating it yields CASSQDPGDQETQYF.

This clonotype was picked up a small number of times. CDR3 sequence (DNA): TGTGCCAGCAGCGTAGATGGTAATAGCGGTTATTACGAGCAGTACTTC. Its translation: CASSVDGNSGYYEQYF. The chain carries TRBV9 and TRBJ2-7; possibly TRBD2 for D (6 bases). The germline gives CDR1 SGDLS, CDR2 YYNGEE. This CDR3 contains 16 residues. V was pared by 0 bases and J by 4 bases, with 17 bases between.

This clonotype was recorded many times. The CDR3 loop reads CASSLKGAGYEQYF. The DNA for the CDR3 is TGTGCCAGCAGTTTGAAGGGGGCGGGATACGAGCAGTACTTC. The rearrangement joins TRBV28 to TRBJ2-7, with D possibly being TRBD1 (7 bases). The CDR3 extends over 14 amino acids. V was shortened by 3 bases and J by 4 bases, with 13 bases between the two germline ends. Germline CDR1 is MDHEN and CDR2 is SYDVKM. The whole variable domain, remainder taken from reference TRBV28 and TRBJ2-7, is DVKVTQSSRYLVKRTGEKVFLECVQDMDHENMFWYRQDPGLGLRLIYFSYDVKMKEKGDIPEGYSVSREKKERFSLILESASTNQTSMYLCASSLKGAGYEQYFGPGTRLTVT.

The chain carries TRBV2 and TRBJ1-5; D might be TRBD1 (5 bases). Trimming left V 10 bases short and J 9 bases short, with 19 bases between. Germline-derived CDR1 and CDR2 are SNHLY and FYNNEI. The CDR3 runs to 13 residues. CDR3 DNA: TGTGCCACCGCGGCAACAGGCGCCCGGCCCCAGCATTTT. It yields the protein CATAATGARPQHF. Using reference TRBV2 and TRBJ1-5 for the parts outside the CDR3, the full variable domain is EPEVTQTPSHQVTQMGQEVILRCVPISNHLYFYWYRQILGQKVEFLVSFYNNEISEKSEIFDDQFSVERPDGSNFTLKIRSTKLEDSAMYFCATAATGARPQHFGDGTRLSIL.

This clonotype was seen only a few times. In DNA form, the CDR3 reads TGTGCCACCGGCCAGCGGCGGGCTAATGAAAAACTGTTTTTT. It specifies CATGQRRANEKLFF. The J gene is TRBJ1-4, the V gene TRBV15, with no clear D. This CDR3 contains 14 residues. Deletions cut 8 bases from V and 3 bases from J, with 13 bases between. CDR1 and CDR2 (germline): LNHNV, YYDKDF (reference sequence). The full variable domain, its missing parts supplied by reference TRBV15 and TRBJ1-4, is DAMVIQNPRYQVTQFGKPVTLSCSQTLNHNVMYWYQQKSSQAPKLLFHYYDKDFNNEADTPDNFQSRRPNTSFCFLDIRSPGLGDTAMYLCATGQRRANEKLFFGSGTQLSVL.

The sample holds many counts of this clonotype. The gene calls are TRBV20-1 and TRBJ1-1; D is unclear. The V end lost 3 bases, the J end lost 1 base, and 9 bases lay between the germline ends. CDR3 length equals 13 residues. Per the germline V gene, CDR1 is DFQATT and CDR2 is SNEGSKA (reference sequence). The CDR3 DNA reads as TGCAGTGCTAGCGCAGCGTCGAACACTGAAGCTTTCTTT. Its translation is CSASAASNTEAFF.

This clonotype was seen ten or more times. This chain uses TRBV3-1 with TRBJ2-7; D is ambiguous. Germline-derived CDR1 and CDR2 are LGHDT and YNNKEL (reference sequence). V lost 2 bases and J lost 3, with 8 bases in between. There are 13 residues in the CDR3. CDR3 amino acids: CASSQRIDYEQYF. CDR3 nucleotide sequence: TGTGCCAGCAGCCAACGGATTGACTACGAGCAGTACTTC.

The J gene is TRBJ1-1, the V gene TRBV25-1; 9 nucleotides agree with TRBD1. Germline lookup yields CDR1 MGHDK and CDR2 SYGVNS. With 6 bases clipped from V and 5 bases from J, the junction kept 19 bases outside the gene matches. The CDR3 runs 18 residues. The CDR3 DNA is TGTGCCAGCAGCCACAGGTTGGGACAGGGAGGTAAGGCGACTGAAGCTTTCTTT. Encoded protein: CASSHRLGQGGKATEAFF.

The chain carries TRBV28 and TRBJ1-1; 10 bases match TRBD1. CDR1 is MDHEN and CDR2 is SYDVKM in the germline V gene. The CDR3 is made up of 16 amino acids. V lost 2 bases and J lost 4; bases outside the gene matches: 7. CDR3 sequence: CASSLRDRGFRTEAFF. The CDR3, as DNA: TGTGCCAGCAGTTTAAGGGACAGGGGTTTTCGCACTGAAGCTTTCTTT.

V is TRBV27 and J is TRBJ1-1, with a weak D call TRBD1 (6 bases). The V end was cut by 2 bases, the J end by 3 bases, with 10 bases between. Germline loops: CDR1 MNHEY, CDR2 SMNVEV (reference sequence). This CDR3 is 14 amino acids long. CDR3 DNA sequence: TGTGCCAGCAGTTTACTGGGGGCGCACACTGAAGCTTTCTTT. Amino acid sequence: CASSLLGAHTEAFF.

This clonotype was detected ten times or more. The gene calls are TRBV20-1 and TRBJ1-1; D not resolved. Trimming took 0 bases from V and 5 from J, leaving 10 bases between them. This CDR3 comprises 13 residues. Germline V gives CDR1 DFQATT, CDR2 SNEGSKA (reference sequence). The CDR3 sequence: CSARELDGTEAFF. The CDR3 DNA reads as TGCAGTGCTAGAGAGTTGGATGGGACTGAAGCTTTCTTT.